One TCR beta chain is described in this entry. The antigen remains undetermined. The data are from a study of shared clonotypes between healthy human individuals. For the study at large: Aged 18 to 49, the donors were a couple of women and three men. General study findings and limits: Roughly 5% of naive CD4 clonotypes were shared across a few donors. It was anticipated that sequencing depth would influence how many clonotypes donors shared.

TCRdb's table, derived via immunoSEQ multiplex PCR, lists solely in-frame clones and lacks some. The data hold a few million clones, with roughly 92% observed a single time. The investigators split CD4+ cells into a CD45RA+ naive subset and a CD45RA-negative memory subset. The sample was naive CD4+ T cells sorted from blood. Subset: CD45RA+ positively selected. The sequence derives from a young man in good health.

The DNA of the CDR3 is TGTGCCAGCAGTGACCCACTGGGGACAGGGGTCAATCAGCCCCAGCATTTT. It yields the protein CASSDPLGTGVNQPQHF. This sequence joins TRBV6-1 and TRBJ1-5, with TRBD1 matching over 10 bases. The junction had 8 bases not matched to a gene; V was cut back by 3 bases and J by 3 bases. Germline loops: CDR1 MNHNS, CDR2 SASEGT. The CDR3 sequence is 17 residues long.